Each of the 21 T cell receptor beta chains below was sequenced from the same sample in a study of cytomegalovirus exposure and HLA in healthy donors. The method was immunoSEQ multiplex PCR; TCRdb's version includes in-frame clones alone and lacks a portion of them. Of 220,000 or so clones listed, approximately 87% were seen once; the top ten hold roughly 5.4%. Sequenced input: PBMCs. The receptors derive from a woman younger than 30 in good health and CMV-seronegative.

CDR3 region: CASSFTPGGDQPQHF. CDR3 bases: TGCGCCAGCAGCTTTACCCCAGGGGGCGATCAGCCCCAGCATTTT. This sequence joins TRBV5-1 and TRBJ1-5; TRBD1 agrees at 8 bases. CDR1 SGHRS and CDR2 YFSETQ come from the germline V gene. V was clipped by 2 bases and J by 5 bases; unmatched bases: 6. The CDR3 has 15 residues. Variable domain in full (rest from reference TRBV5-1 and TRBJ1-5): KAGVTQTPRYLIKTRGQQVTLSCSPISGHRSVSWYQQTPGQGLQFLFEYFSETQRNKGNFPGRFSGRQFSNSRSEMNVSTLELGDSALYLCASSFTPGGDQPQHFGDGTRLSIL.

The V gene is TRBV10-3, the J gene TRBJ2-2, with no clear D. Germline CDR1 ENHRY, CDR2 SYGVKD. V was shortened by 3 bases and J by 2 bases, with 13 bases between the two germline ends. CDR3 length equals 16 residues. CDR3 nucleotides: TGTGCCATCAGTGAACAGCAAGTGGGCAACACCGGGGAGCTGTTTTTT. Protein: CAISEQQVGNTGELFF.

The V gene is TRBV2, the J gene TRBJ2-7; D uncertain. The CDR3 consists of 11 residues. Germline-derived CDR1 and CDR2 are SNHLY and FYNNEI. The ends were cut back, 4 bases at V and 3 bases at J, with 4 bases in the middle. The CDR3 sequence is CASSASYEQYF. The CDR3 DNA is TGTGCCAGCAGTGCGAGCTACGAGCAGTACTTC.

V is TRBV6-5 and J is TRBJ2-7; D might be TRBD1 or TRBD2, each matching 5 bases. The germline V gene encodes CDR1 MNHEY and CDR2 SVGAGI. Trimming removed 0 bases at V and 9 bases at J, with 18 bases between. The CDR3 totals 15 residues. The chain's CDR3 is CASSYSRGAQRPQYF. In DNA form, the CDR3 reads TGTGCCAGCAGTTACTCGAGGGGCGCTCAACGTCCGCAGTACTTC.

The rearrangement joins TRBV6-5 to TRBJ1-1, with 7 bases that match TRBD1. Trimming cost V 4 bases and J 11 bases; bases outside gene matches: 10. This CDR3 contains 13 residues. The germline V gene has CDR1 MNHEY and CDR2 SVGAGI. For the CDR3, the DNA is TGTGCCAGCAGTTTGGGAGGGGGCCTCGGGGCTTTCTTT. Protein sequence: CASSLGGGLGAFF.

The chain employs TRBV4-2 and TRBJ1-1; D is undetermined. From germline, CDR1 is LGHNA and CDR2 YNFKEQ. V gave up 1 base and J gave up 3 bases, with 12 bases separating them. The CDR3 has 15 amino acids. This CDR3 reads CASSQAAGGYTEAFF. CDR3 DNA: TGTGCCAGCAGCCAAGCAGCGGGTGGCTACACTGAAGCTTTCTTT.

The chain recombines TRBV28 with TRBJ1-5; TRBD1 is a possible D gene (5 bases). CDR3 length: 14 amino acids. Germline CDR1 reads MDHEN; CDR2 reads SYDVKM. The ends were cut back, 5 bases at V and 4 bases at J, with 12 bases in the middle. In DNA form, the CDR3 reads TGTGCCAGCAGTACACGACAGCTGAATCAGCCCCAGCATTTT. As protein: CASSTRQLNQPQHF. The variable domain in full, with the rest retrieved from reference TRBV28 and TRBJ1-5, is DVKVTQSSRYLVKRTGEKVFLECVQDMDHENMFWYRQDPGLGLRLIYFSYDVKMKEKGDIPEGYSVSREKKERFSLILESASTNQTSMYLCASSTRQLNQPQHFGDGTRLSIL.

This sequence joins TRBV5-1 and TRBJ2-2; a weak D match, TRBD1 (5 bases). This CDR3 spans 17 amino acids. Germline CDR1 reads SGHRS; CDR2 reads YFSETQ. V lost 4 bases, J lost 3 bases, and 19 bases lay in between. CDR3 nucleotide sequence: TGCGCCAGCAGCGTTACAGGCAGACTCCGAGACACCGGGGAGCTGTTTTTT. Protein sequence: CASSVTGRLRDTGELFF.

V is TRBV5-1 and J is TRBJ2-5; the D is unclear. The CDR3 totals 13 residues. Trimming took 3 bases from V and 4 from J, leaving 10 bases between them. CDR1 is SGHRS, CDR2 YFSETQ, per germline. The CDR3 DNA follows: TGCGCCAGCAGCTATGGGCCCGGAGAGACCCAGTACTTC. The encoded protein is CASSYGPGETQYF.

The V call is TRBV6-5, the J call TRBJ2-7; D ambiguous. Germline V gene data show CDR1 as MNHEY and CDR2 as SVGAGI. The CDR3 has 13 amino acids. Trimming removed 6 bases from V and 2 bases from J, with 11 bases in between. CDR3: CASRRTATYEQYF. The CDR3 nucleotides are TGTGCCAGCAGGAGGACGGCTACCTACGAGCAGTACTTC.

The chain carries TRBV7-2 and TRBJ2-4; TRBD2 matches at 8 bases. The CDR3 spans 15 residues. Per germline, CDR1 SGHTA and CDR2 FQGNSA. V was clipped by 2 bases and J by 0 bases; unmatched bases: 0. CDR3 DNA: TGTGCCAGCAGCTTACTAGCGGGAGCCAAAAACATTCAGTACTTC. Protein sequence: CASSLLAGAKNIQYF.

This sequence joins TRBV9 and TRBJ1-5; 9 nucleotides match TRBD1. The germline V gene has CDR1 SGDLS and CDR2 YYNGEE. CDR3 size: 16 residues. Unmatched junction bases numbered 4, after V lost 1 base and J lost 2 bases. The DNA of the CDR3 is TGTGCCAGCAGCGTATCGGACAGGGGAGGCAATCAGCCCCAGCATTTT. Its translation: CASSVSDRGGNQPQHF.

This clone has just a few counts. J is TRBJ1-1 and V is TRBV7-9, with D hard to call. CDR1 SEHNR and CDR2 FQNEAQ come from the germline V gene (reference sequence). The CDR3 has 17 residues. Between the trimmed V and J ends, which lost 5 bases and 0 bases, there was a span of 19 bases. The CDR3, as DNA: TGTGCCAGCAGCCGGGGTGCAGGAACGATGATGAACACTGAAGCTTTCTTT. It yields the protein CASSRGAGTMMNTEAFF.

This sequence joins TRBV5-6 and TRBJ1-5, with 7 bases that match TRBD1. The V and J ends lost 4 bases and 4 bases, in that order; junction bases with no gene match: 5. Germline-derived CDR1 and CDR2 are SGHDT and YYEEEE. The CDR3 totals 14 residues. The CDR3 sequence: CASSRRGFNQPQHF. The DNA for the CDR3 is TGTGCCAGCAGCCGCAGGGGGTTTAATCAGCCCCAGCATTTT.

The genes are TRBV7-3 and TRBJ1-1, with 7 bases that match TRBD1. There are 13 residues in the CDR3. Germline-derived CDR1 and CDR2 are SGHTA and FQGTGA. Germline trimming cut 6 bases from V and 5 bases from J; bases unmatched to any gene: 6. For the CDR3, the DNA is TGTGCCAGCAGGCTACAGGGGACGACTGAAGCTTTCTTT. It codes for CASRLQGTTEAFF.

V and J are TRBV28 and TRBJ1-5; no reliable D call. Trimming removed 5 bases at V and 5 bases at J, with 13 bases between. The CDR3 is 14 amino acids. Per germline, CDR1 MDHEN and CDR2 SYDVKM. CDR3 DNA sequence: TGTGCCAGCAGTCCCCAGCAAACCTATCAGCCCCAGCATTTT. It translates to CASSPQQTYQPQHF.

The V gene is TRBV5-1, the J gene TRBJ2-3, with a weak D call TRBD2 (6 bases). Per the germline V gene, CDR1 is SGHRS and CDR2 is YFSETQ. Trimming cost V 3 bases and J 6 bases, with 14 bases left between them. The CDR3 runs to 14 residues. The DNA of the CDR3 is TGCGCCAGCAGCTCCGGGGGAACGGGGGATACGCAGTATTTT. Its protein is CASSSGGTGDTQYF.

The chain carries TRBV9 and TRBJ1-3; TRBD1 matches at 7 bases. Germline assignment: CDR1 SGDLS and CDR2 YYNGEE. Trimming cost V 3 bases and J 0 bases; bases outside gene matches: 6. The CDR3 is 16 amino acids. CDR3 DNA sequence: TGTGCCAGCAGCGCGGGACAGTCTTACTCTGGAAACACCATATATTTT. Protein product: CASSAGQSYSGNTIYF. Full variable domain (remainder filled in from reference TRBV9 and TRBJ1-3): DSGVTQTPKHLITATGQRVTLRCSPRSGDLSVYWYQQSLDQGLQFLIQYYNGEERAKGNILERFSAQQFPDLHSELNLSSLELGDSALYFCASSAGQSYSGNTIYFGEGSWLTVV.

The CDR3 DNA reads as TGTGCCAGCAAGGGACACCGAAGCAATCAGCCCCAGCATTTT. This gives the protein CASKGHRSNQPQHF. This chain uses TRBV27 with TRBJ1-5, with a possible D match to TRBD1 (6 bases). This CDR3 region has 14 residues. Trimming took 7 bases from V and 1 from J, leaving 11 bases between them. CDR1 MNHEY and CDR2 SMNVEV come from the germline V gene (reference sequence).

The chain recombines TRBV5-5 with TRBJ1-2; D unresolved. The germline V and J ends were trimmed by 4 bases and 4 bases, with 11 bases remaining between them. Germline V gene sequence: CDR1 SGHKS, CDR2 YYEKEE (reference sequence). The CDR3 runs 13 residues. The CDR3 here is CASSRVAGYGYTF. The CDR3 coding sequence is TGTGCCAGCAGCCGCGTGGCCGGCTATGGCTACACCTTC. The complete variable domain, with remaining parts taken from reference TRBV5-5 and TRBJ1-2, reads DAGVTQSPTHLIKTRGQQVTLRCSPISGHKSVSWYQQVLGQGPQFIFQYYEKEERGRGNFPDRFSARQFPNYSSELNVNALLLGDSALYLCASSRVAGYGYTFGSGTRLTVV.

The rearrangement links TRBV27 to TRBJ2-5; no definite D call. V was trimmed by 3 bases and J by 5 bases, leaving 16 bases between them. The CDR3 consists of 15 residues. CDR1 MNHEY and CDR2 SMNVEV come from the germline V gene (reference sequence). DNA for the CDR3: TGTGCCAGCAGTTTGGTCCGCGACTTTGGCGAGACCCAGTACTTC. As protein: CASSLVRDFGETQYF.